This entry lists 19 T cell receptor beta chains sequenced from one sample in a study of technical replicates of blood from a few donors. Profiled with immunoSEQ multiplex PCR; TCRdb holds only in-frame clones, not every one. The data contain more than 60,000 clones, over 90% of them seen just once; the ten biggest clones take up 0.2% to 0.3%. Sequencing used T cells isolated from PBMCs. The receptors here all came from a human donor in good health.

The genes are TRBV15 and TRBJ2-5; tentative D call: TRBD1 (6 bases). Germline lookup yields CDR1 LNHNV and CDR2 YYDKDF (reference sequence). Trimming left V 0 bases short and J 4 bases short, with 12 bases between. This CDR3 contains 15 residues. The CDR3 nucleotides read TGTGCCACCAGCAGAGATACAGGGATGAGAGAGACCCAGTACTTC. This sequence encodes CATSRDTGMRETQYF. The full variable domain, in which reference TRBV15 and TRBJ2-5 provide the parts outside the CDR3, is DAMVIQNPRYQVTQFGKPVTLSCSQTLNHNVMYWYQQKSSQAPKLLFHYYDKDFNNEADTPDNFQSRRPNTSFCFLDIRSPGLGDTAMYLCATSRDTGMRETQYFGPGTRLLVL.

The genes are TRBV5-4 and TRBJ2-5, with D perhaps matching TRBD2 (5 bases). V was clipped by 3 bases and J by 5 bases, with 8 bases between them. The germline V gene encodes CDR1 SGHNT and CDR2 YYREEE (reference sequence). The CDR3 spans 12 residues. CDR3 DNA sequence: TGTGCCAGCAGCTCGGGGTGGGAGACCCAGTACTTC. Translating gives CASSSGWETQYF.

The J gene is TRBJ2-7, the V gene TRBV2, with D tentatively TRBD1 (5 bases). V was trimmed by 6 bases and J by 6 bases, leaving 18 bases between them. This CDR3 spans 14 amino acids. Germline CDR1 reads SNHLY; CDR2 reads FYNNEI. CDR3 protein: CASRWPQGLSEQYF. CDR3 nucleotides: TGTGCCAGCAGGTGGCCGCAGGGTTTATCCGAGCAGTACTTC.

The V gene is TRBV30, the J gene TRBJ1-5; D is undetermined. CDR1 and CDR2 (germline): GTSNPN, SVGIG (reference sequence). The V end lost 2 bases, the J end lost 5 bases, and 10 bases lay between the germline ends. The CDR3 consists of 13 residues. CDR3 nucleotide sequence: TGTGCCTGGAGTTTGATTGAGGATCAGCCCCAGCATTTT. Residues: CAWSLIEDQPQHF.

This chain joins TRBV7-2 and TRBJ1-1; D is undetermined. CDR1 and CDR2 from the germline V gene are SGHTA and FQGNSA. CDR3 length: 13 amino acids. V was cut by 5 bases and J by 1 base, with 8 bases left in between. The DNA for the CDR3 is TGTGCCAGCAGCCGAGTTCAGAACACTGAAGCTTTCTTT. This translates into CASSRVQNTEAFF.

V usage is TRBV2 and J usage is TRBJ2-7; 12 bases are shared with TRBD2. Germline V lookup: CDR1 SNHLY, CDR2 FYNNEI. The CDR3 runs to 16 residues. With V trimmed by 6 bases and J by 4 bases, 10 bases remained unmatched. CDR3 nucleotide sequence: TGTGCCAGCAGAAGAGGACTAGCGGGAAACAGGTACGAGCAGTACTTC. It yields the protein CASRRGLAGNRYEQYF.

The V gene is TRBV7-6, the J gene TRBJ2-1; D is possibly TRBD1 (6 bases). CDR3 length: 15 amino acids. Germline-derived CDR1 and CDR2 are SGHVS and FNYEAQ. The V end lost 5 bases, the J end lost 10 bases, and 21 bases lay between the germline ends. The CDR3 coding sequence is TGTGCCAGCAGCCCTGAACAGGGTCCCAGGTGGGAGCAGTTCTTC. Residues: CASSPEQGPRWEQFF.

The V gene is TRBV6-1, the J gene TRBJ2-2; D is undetermined. V gave up 4 bases and J gave up 0 bases, with 9 bases separating them. The CDR3 length is 15 residues. From germline, CDR1 is MNHNS and CDR2 SASEGT. This CDR3 reads CASSVGIANTGELFF. CDR3 DNA: TGTGCCAGCAGTGTTGGCATCGCGAACACCGGGGAGCTGTTTTTT.

The V gene is TRBV28, the J gene TRBJ1-1, with 8 nucleotides matching TRBD1. Trimming removed 10 bases from V and 4 bases from J; junction bases left unmatched: 8. Germline values: CDR1 MDHEN, CDR2 SYDVKM. The CDR3 contains 13 residues. The CDR3 region is CANQRGQGTEAFF. CDR3 nucleotide sequence: TGTGCCAACCAACGTGGACAGGGCACTGAAGCTTTCTTT.

The table lists this clone with a count of one. The chain has TRBV19 and TRBJ1-5; D not resolved. The CDR3 extends over 12 amino acids. Trimming took 7 bases from V and 0 from J, leaving 4 bases between them. CDR1 is LNHDA, CDR2 SQIVND, per germline (reference sequence). As DNA, the CDR3 is TGTGCCAGTAAGCCTAGCAATCAGCCCCAGCATTTT. Its protein product is CASKPSNQPQHF.

This clone was seen a single time. The chain combines TRBV7-9 with TRBJ1-5; 9 bases agree with TRBD1. From germline, CDR1 is SEHNR and CDR2 FQNEAQ (reference sequence). The CDR3 is 17 residues long. V shed 5 bases, J shed 5 bases, and the junction held 13 bases outside the gene matches. Here the CDR3 DNA reads TGTGCCAGCAGCCCTGCATATGACAGGGGGAATGATCAGCCCCAGCATTTT. It encodes CASSPAYDRGNDQPQHF. Using reference TRBV7-9 and TRBJ1-5 for the parts outside the CDR3, the full variable domain is DTGVSQNPRHKITKRGQNVTFRCDPISEHNRLYWYRQTLGQGPEFLTYFQNEAQLEKSRLLSDRFSAERPKGSFSTLEIQRTEQGDSAMYLCASSPAYDRGNDQPQHFGDGTRLSIL.

CDR3 coding DNA: TGCGCCAGCAGCCAACGGGGCCCTACGGGGGTTTTTAACACTGAAGCTTTCTTT. It translates to CASSQRGPTGVFNTEAFF. The chain recombines TRBV4-1 with TRBJ1-1; the D gene is possibly TRBD1 (5 bases). The CDR3 is 18 amino acids. V was cut by 2 bases and J by 2 bases, with 21 bases left in between. CDR1 MGHRA and CDR2 YSYEKL come from the germline V gene.

DNA for the CDR3: TGTGCCAGCAGTTTAGACATGAACACTGAAGCTTTCTTT. Its translation is CASSLDMNTEAFF. The chain links TRBV6-5 to TRBJ1-1, with D unclear. The germline V and J ends were trimmed by 4 bases and 0 bases, with 6 bases remaining between them. The CDR3 consists of 13 residues. The germline gives CDR1 MNHEY, CDR2 SVGAGI.

The chain recombines TRBV30 with TRBJ1-2; perhaps TRBD1 as D (5 bases). CDR1 GTSNPN and CDR2 SVGIG come from the germline V gene (reference sequence). The CDR3 contains 16 residues. V dropped 0 bases and J dropped 2 bases, with 16 bases sitting between them. CDR3 coding DNA: TGTGCCTGGAGTGTAGGCGACAGCCTAATGAACTATGGCTACACCTTC. Protein product: CAWSVGDSLMNYGYTF. Full variable domain (missing parts from reference TRBV30 and TRBJ1-2): SQTIHQWPATLVQPVGSPLSLECTVEGTSNPNLYWYRQAAGRGLQLLFYSVGIGQISSEVPQNLSASRPQDRQFILSSKKLLLSDSGFYLCAWSVGDSLMNYGYTFGSGTRLTVV.

The rearrangement joins TRBV28 to TRBJ1-1; D remains ambiguous. V was clipped by 3 bases and J by 1 base, with 9 bases between them. The CDR3 covers 14 residues. CDR1 MDHEN and CDR2 SYDVKM come from the germline V gene. CDR3 sequence: CASSLTNSNTEAFF. The CDR3, as DNA: TGTGCCAGCAGTTTGACAAACTCGAACACTGAAGCTTTCTTT.

The chain links TRBV5-5 to TRBJ1-5; D ambiguous. The CDR3 runs 14 residues. CDR1 is SGHKS and CDR2 is YYEKEE in the germline V gene (reference sequence). Trimming shortened V by 4 bases and J by 3 bases, and 11 bases separated the two germline ends. The CDR3 here is CASSTRHNNQPQHF. CDR3 DNA sequence: TGTGCCAGCAGCACCCGACACAACAATCAGCCCCAGCATTTT.

This clone was seen only once. The V and J genes are TRBV9 and TRBJ1-2, with D possibly matching TRBD1 (6 bases). This CDR3 is 14 amino acids long. Germline V gene lookup returns CDR1 SGDLS and CDR2 YYNGEE. V was cut by 0 bases and J by 10 bases, with 16 bases left in between. The chain's CDR3 is CASSVGGGQYDYTF. The CDR3 DNA reads as TGTGCCAGCAGCGTAGGGGGGGGGCAGTACGACTACACCTTC.

This chain links TRBV11-1 with TRBJ2-3, with 8 bases lining up with TRBD1. Per the germline V gene, CDR1 is SGHAT and CDR2 is FQDESV (reference sequence). CDR3 length: 16 residues. V lost 2 bases to trimming and J lost 0 bases; unmatched junction nucleotides: 4. The CDR3 coding sequence is TGTGCCAGCAGCTTATGGGACAGGTTCAGCACAGATACGCAGTATTTT. Translation gives CASSLWDRFSTDTQYF.

The CDR3 spells CSARTDYGYTF. CDR3 DNA: TGCAGTGCTCGCACGGACTATGGCTACACCTTC. This chain uses TRBV20-1 with TRBJ1-2; D is undetermined. Trimming shortened V by 5 bases and J by 3 bases, and 7 bases separated the two germline ends. CDR1 DFQATT and CDR2 SNEGSKA come from the germline V gene (reference sequence). This CDR3 contains 11 residues.